The 16 T cell receptor beta chains below all came from one sample that was sequenced in a study of Graves' ophthalmopathy and Graves' hyperthyroidism. Transcripts of RNA were the source for amplifying TCR beta CDR3 regions. An opening RT-PCR round employed HTBI primers and preceded a second-round multiplex PCR. TCRdb redid the calling of the multiplex PCR reads with MiXCR, one entry per CDR3 protein. The data contain more than 1,000,000 distinct CDR3 sequences, 35% to 45% of them singletons. Material: peripheral blood or thyroid tissue (not recorded which). The receptors come from an adult man with Graves' hyperthyroidism.

This clonotype was recorded many times. The J gene is TRBJ1-1, the V gene TRBV24-1, with TRBD1 matching over 11 bases. Unmatched junction bases numbered 3, after V lost 3 bases and J lost 7 bases. CDR1 KGHDR and CDR2 SFDVKD come from the germline V gene. The CDR3 totals 14 residues. The CDR3 region has the DNA TGTGCCACCAGTGATCCCGGGACAGGGGGTGAAGCTTTCTTT. Residues: CATSDPGTGGEAFF.

Ten or more counts support this clonotype. V gene TRBV4-1 combines with J gene TRBJ2-7; 7 positions match TRBD1. The CDR3 is made up of 15 amino acids. CDR1 is MGHRA, CDR2 YSYEKL, per germline. V was clipped by 4 bases and J by 5 bases; unmatched bases: 11. CDR3 sequence (DNA): TGCGCCAGCAGCCCCACAGGGGTAAGGGGAAACGAGCAGTACTTC. Amino acids: CASSPTGVRGNEQYF.

The chain employs TRBV7-9 and TRBJ1-2; 7 bases are a match to TRBD1. Germline CDR1 SEHNR, CDR2 FQNEAQ (reference sequence). The CDR3 covers 14 residues. V gave up 5 bases and J gave up 8 bases; unmatched junction bases: 11. Written as DNA, the CDR3 is TGTGCCAGCAGCCCGACCGACAGGGTGAGAGGCTACACCTTC. Amino acid sequence: CASSPTDRVRGYTF.

The table lists this clonotype with many counts. J is TRBJ1-1 and V is TRBV29-1, with no clear D. Germline-derived CDR1 and CDR2 are SQVTM and ANQGSEA. There are 12 residues in the CDR3. V shed 3 bases and J shed 8 bases, with 13 bases lying between them. The CDR3 DNA reads TGCAGCGTTGAGTCTTTTGCCGGGGAAGCTTTCTTT. Its protein is CSVESFAGEAFF. Full variable domain (outside the CDR3, taken from reference TRBV29-1 and TRBJ1-1): SAVISQKPSRDICQRGTSLTIQCQVDSQVTMMFWYRQQPGQSLTLIATANQGSEATYESGFVIDKFPISRPNLTFSTLTVSNMSPEDSSIYLCSVESFAGEAFFGQGTRLTVV.

The sample holds many counts of this clonotype. The chain couples TRBV6-5 to TRBJ1-1; no reliable D call. The CDR3 spans 13 residues. The V end lost 4 bases, the J end lost 6 bases, and 12 bases lay between the germline ends. Per the germline V gene, CDR1 is MNHEY and CDR2 is SVGAGI. The CDR3 region has the DNA TGTGCCAGCAGTTTCGGCGTCAGCGCTGAAGCTTTCTTT. It codes for CASSFGVSAEAFF.

V gene TRBV20-1 combines with J gene TRBJ1-1; D may be TRBD1 (5 bases). Germline CDR1 reads DFQATT; CDR2 reads SNEGSKA (reference sequence). The CDR3 is 11 residues long. V lost 5 bases and J lost 11, with 15 bases in between. CDR3 protein: CSAGGLAGAFF. The CDR3 DNA sequence: TGCAGTGCTGGGGGGTTAGCAGGGGCTTTCTTT.

V is TRBV4-3 and J is TRBJ1-1, with no clear D. Trimming cost V 1 base and J 4 bases, with 13 bases left between them. Germline CDR1 is LGHNA and CDR2 is YSLEER. This CDR3 has 15 amino acids. The CDR3 sequence: CASSQVIMGSTEAFF. The CDR3 region has the DNA TGCGCCAGCAGCCAAGTAATAATGGGGAGCACTGAAGCTTTCTTT.

This clonotype occurred many times. The genes are TRBV25-1 and TRBJ2-5; the D is unclear. The CDR3 is 15 residues long. CDR1 and CDR2 (germline): MGHDK, SYGVNS. V was clipped by 2 bases and J by 2 bases, with 12 bases between them. CDR3 sequence reads: CASSEQRALQETQYF. The CDR3, as DNA: TGTGCCAGCAGTGAACAGCGAGCGCTACAAGAGACCCAGTACTTC. The whole variable domain, remainder taken from reference TRBV25-1 and TRBJ2-5, is EADIYQTPRYLVIGTGKKITLECSQTMGHDKMYWYQQDPGMELHLIHYSYGVNSTEKGDLSSESTVSRIRTEHFPLTLESARPSHTSQYLCASSEQRALQETQYFGPGTRLLVL.

V is TRBV5-1 and J is TRBJ2-6; D remains ambiguous. CDR3 length: 9 amino acids. CDR1 and CDR2 from the germline V gene are SGHRS and YFSETQ. V was pared by 4 bases and J by 18 bases, with 8 bases between. The CDR3 sequence: CASSQPQTF. The CDR3 DNA follows: TGCGCCAGCAGCCAACCCCAGACTTTC. Full variable domain (remainder filled in from reference TRBV5-1 and TRBJ2-6): KAGVTQTPRYLIKTRGQQVTLSCSPISGHRSVSWYQQTPGQGLQFLFEYFSETQRNKGNFPGRFSGRQFSNSRSEMNVSTLELGDSALYLCASSQPQTFGAGSRLTVL.

At least ten counts were recorded for this clonotype. This chain uses TRBV7-9 with TRBJ1-2; maybe TRBD1 (5 bases). The CDR3 consists of 14 residues. Germline CDR1 SEHNR, CDR2 FQNEAQ (reference sequence). V lost 0 bases and J lost 6, with 11 bases in between. The CDR3 coding sequence is TGTGCCAGCAGCTTAGCCTGGACACTCGATGGCTACACCTTC. This encodes CASSLAWTLDGYTF.

J is TRBJ2-5 and V is TRBV25-1; D gene unclear. Germline V gene lookup returns CDR1 MGHDK and CDR2 SYGVNS. V lost 8 bases and J lost 3, with 16 bases in between. The CDR3 length is 14 residues. The CDR3 loop is CASEDQVGEETQYF. In DNA form, the CDR3 reads TGTGCCAGCGAGGACCAGGTGGGCGAAGAGACCCAGTACTTC.

This chain links TRBV24-1 with TRBJ1-4, with D uncertain. Trimming pared 6 bases from V and 8 bases from J, leaving 6 bases between. CDR1 and CDR2 (germline): KGHDR, SFDVKD. This CDR3 region has 11 residues. CDR3 sequence: CATSRGEKLFF. The CDR3 DNA sequence: TGTGCCACCAGTCGGGGAGAAAAACTGTTTTTT.

This chain links TRBV29-1 with TRBJ1-3; D is perhaps TRBD1 (5 bases). The CDR3 runs 13 residues. Per the germline V gene, CDR1 is SQVTM and CDR2 is ANQGSEA. Trimming took off 2 bases at V and 10 bases at J, with 15 bases between the two ends. The CDR3 protein is CSVEQGRGETIYF. The CDR3 DNA reads TGCAGCGTTGAACAGGGACGAGGAGAGACCATATATTTT.

On this clonotype itself: Since a much larger clone is just one base distant, this may be a read error. V usage is TRBV5-6 and J usage is TRBJ1-5; TRBD1 agrees at 9 bases. The CDR3 sequence is 15 residues long. Germline loops: CDR1 SGHDT, CDR2 YYEEEE. V shed 8 bases and J 7 bases; nucleotides not matched to a gene: 13. CDR3 sequence reads: CASSGEGQGGQPQHF. In nucleotides, the CDR3 is TGTGCCAGTAGCGGGGAGGGACAGGGTGGCCAGCCCCAGCATTTT.

This clonotype occurred a few times. The chain uses TRBV7-2 and TRBJ2-7, with 7 positions matching TRBD2. V was pared by 0 bases and J by 6 bases, with 5 bases of the junction left unmatched. Germline V lookup: CDR1 SGHTA, CDR2 FQGNSA. The CDR3 sequence is 14 residues long. The CDR3 spells CASSLAGGVREQYF. CDR3 bases: TGTGCCAGCAGCTTAGCGGGGGGGGTACGCGAGCAGTACTTC.

This chain joins TRBV6-5 and TRBJ1-3; 7 nucleotides align to TRBD1. Germline CDR1 reads MNHEY; CDR2 reads SVGAGI. V was pared by 4 bases and J by 7 bases, with 4 bases of the junction left unmatched. This CDR3 region has 13 residues. CDR3 nucleotide sequence: TGTGCCAGCAGTTCACAGGGGCTGAACACCATATATTTT. Translation gives CASSSQGLNTIYF.